This TCR beta chain was sequenced in a study of blood T cell repertoires in COVID-19. About the study: The cDNA or gDNA used as material had been derived from T cells, B-cell-depleted T cells, or PBMCs.

The table came from immunoSEQ multiplex PCR; TCRdb's copy has only in-frame clones and leaves some out. In the table there are some 150,000 clones, around 80% of which are singletons. This TCR derives from a man in his 60s with acute or convalescent COVID-19. Sample: peripheral blood.

CDR3: CASSLITGRAFF. For the CDR3, the DNA is TGTGCCAGCAGCTTAATAACAGGGAGAGCTTTCTTT. This chain joins TRBV7-9 and TRBJ1-1; possible D gene TRBD1, 6 bases. V lost 2 bases to trimming and J lost 10 bases, with 11 bases between them. This CDR3 is built from 12 residues. Germline-derived CDR1 and CDR2 are SEHNR and FQNEAQ (reference sequence).